The present entry profiles one T cell receptor (beta chain) with its context. The antigen remains undetermined. This entry is derived from a study of cytomegalovirus exposure and HLA in healthy donors. Study-level results: Certain indistinguishable V segments, among them TRBV6-2 and TRBV6-3, were excluded. The dataset shows that most TCR sequences were rare, while some public TCRs occurred in many donors.

Vbeta (60) and Jbeta (13) primers were used in the PCR. Methods used by the authors: The authors later counted 75 million to 90 million unique TCR beta chains, roughly 11 million of them shared. The assay was immunoSEQ multiplex PCR, and TCRdb's table has in-frame clones only and misses some. V and J calls and clone size come straight from that table; D and trimming were deduced from the DNA. The data show approximately 160,000 clones, with roughly 85% seen just once and approximately 1.5% held by the top ten. There are 14 residues in the CDR3. Per the germline V gene, CDR1 is MGHDK and CDR2 is SYGVNS. The V segment lost 5 bases and the J segment 4 bases; nucleotides outside the gene matches: 3.

This chain uses TRBV25-1 with TRBJ2-7, with 12 bases identical to TRBD1. Sample: PBMCs. The receptor was derived from a male donor in good health and CMV-seronegative. The CDR3 DNA reads TGTGCCAGCAGTCCGGGACAGGGGGCTTACGAGCAGTACTTC. It codes for CASSPGQGAYEQYF.